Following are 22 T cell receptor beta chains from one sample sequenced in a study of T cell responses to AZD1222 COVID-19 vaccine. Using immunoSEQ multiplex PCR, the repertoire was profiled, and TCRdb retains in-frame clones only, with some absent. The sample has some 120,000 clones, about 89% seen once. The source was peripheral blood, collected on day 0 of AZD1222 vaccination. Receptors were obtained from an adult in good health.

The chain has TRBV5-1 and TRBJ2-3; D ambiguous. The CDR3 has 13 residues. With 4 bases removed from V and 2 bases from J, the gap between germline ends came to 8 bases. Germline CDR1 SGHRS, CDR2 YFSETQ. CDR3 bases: TGCGCCAGCAGCCAACGAGACACAGATACGCAGTATTTT. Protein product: CASSQRDTDTQYF.

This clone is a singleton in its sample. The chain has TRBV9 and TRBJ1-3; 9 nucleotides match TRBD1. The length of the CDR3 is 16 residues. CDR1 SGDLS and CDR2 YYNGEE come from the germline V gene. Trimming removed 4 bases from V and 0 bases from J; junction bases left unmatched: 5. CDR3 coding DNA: TGTGCCAGCAGCCCCCGACAGGGGGACTCTGGAAACACCATATATTTT. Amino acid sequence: CASSPRQGDSGNTIYF.

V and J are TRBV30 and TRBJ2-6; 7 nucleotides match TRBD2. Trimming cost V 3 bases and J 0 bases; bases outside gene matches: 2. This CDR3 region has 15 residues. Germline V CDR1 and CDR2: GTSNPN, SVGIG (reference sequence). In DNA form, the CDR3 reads TGTGCCTGGAGGGGAGGGTTCTCTGGGGCCAACGTCCTGACTTTC. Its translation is CAWRGGFSGANVLTF.

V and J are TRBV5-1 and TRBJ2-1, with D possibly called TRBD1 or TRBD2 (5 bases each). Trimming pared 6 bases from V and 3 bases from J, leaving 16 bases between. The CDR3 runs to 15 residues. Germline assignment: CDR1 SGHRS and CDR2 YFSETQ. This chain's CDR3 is CASKSGTEGYNEQFF. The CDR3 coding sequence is TGCGCCAGCAAATCAGGGACGGAAGGCTACAATGAGCAGTTCTTC.

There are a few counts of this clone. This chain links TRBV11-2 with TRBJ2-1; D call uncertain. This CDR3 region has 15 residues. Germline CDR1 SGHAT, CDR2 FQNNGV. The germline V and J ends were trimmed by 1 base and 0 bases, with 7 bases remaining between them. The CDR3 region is CASSLAYSSYNEQFF. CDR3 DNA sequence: TGTGCCAGCAGCTTAGCGTACAGCTCCTACAATGAGCAGTTCTTC.

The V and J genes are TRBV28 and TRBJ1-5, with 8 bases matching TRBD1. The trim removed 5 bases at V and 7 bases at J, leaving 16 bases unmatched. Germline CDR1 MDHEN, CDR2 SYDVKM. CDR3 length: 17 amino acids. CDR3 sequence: CASSTDRTGRTGQPQHF. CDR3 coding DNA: TGTGCCAGCAGTACCGACCGGACAGGGCGTACGGGGCAGCCCCAGCATTTT. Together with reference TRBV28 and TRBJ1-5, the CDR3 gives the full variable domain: DVKVTQSSRYLVKRTGEKVFLECVQDMDHENMFWYRQDPGLGLRLIYFSYDVKMKEKGDIPEGYSVSREKKERFSLILESASTNQTSMYLCASSTDRTGRTGQPQHFGDGTRLSIL.

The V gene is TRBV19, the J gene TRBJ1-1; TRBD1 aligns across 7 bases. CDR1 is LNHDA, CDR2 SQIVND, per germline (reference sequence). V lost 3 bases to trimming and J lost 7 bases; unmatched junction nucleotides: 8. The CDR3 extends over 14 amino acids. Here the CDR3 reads CASSISRGPLEAFF. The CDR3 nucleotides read TGTGCCAGTAGTATTAGTAGGGGGCCCCTTGAAGCTTTCTTT.

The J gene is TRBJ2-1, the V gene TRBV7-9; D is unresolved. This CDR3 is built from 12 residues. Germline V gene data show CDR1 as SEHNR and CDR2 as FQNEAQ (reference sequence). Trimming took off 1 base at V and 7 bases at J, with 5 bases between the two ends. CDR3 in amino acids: CASSLVGNEQFF. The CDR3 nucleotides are TGTGCCAGCAGCTTAGTAGGGAATGAGCAGTTCTTC.

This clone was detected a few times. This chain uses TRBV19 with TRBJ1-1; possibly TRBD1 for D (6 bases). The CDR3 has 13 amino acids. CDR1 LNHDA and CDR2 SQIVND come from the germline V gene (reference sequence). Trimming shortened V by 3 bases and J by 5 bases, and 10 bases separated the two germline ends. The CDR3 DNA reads TGTGCCAGTAGTATGGGGGCGGGGACTGAAGCTTTCTTT. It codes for CASSMGAGTEAFF.

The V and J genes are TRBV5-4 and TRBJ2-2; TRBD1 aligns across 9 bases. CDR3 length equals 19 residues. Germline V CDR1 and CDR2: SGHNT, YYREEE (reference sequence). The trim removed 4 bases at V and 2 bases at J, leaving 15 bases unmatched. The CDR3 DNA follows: TGTGCCAGCAGCATTATCGGACAGGGGTGGTACCGTAACACCGGGGAGCTGTTTTTT. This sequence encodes CASSIIGQGWYRNTGELFF.

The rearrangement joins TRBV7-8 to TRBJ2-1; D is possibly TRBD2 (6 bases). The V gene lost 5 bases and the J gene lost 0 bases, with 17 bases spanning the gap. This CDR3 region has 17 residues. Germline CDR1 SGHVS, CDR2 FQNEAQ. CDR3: CASSPGSQLSSYNEQFF. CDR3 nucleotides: TGTGCCAGCAGCCCCGGGAGCCAGCTTAGCTCCTACAATGAGCAGTTCTTC.

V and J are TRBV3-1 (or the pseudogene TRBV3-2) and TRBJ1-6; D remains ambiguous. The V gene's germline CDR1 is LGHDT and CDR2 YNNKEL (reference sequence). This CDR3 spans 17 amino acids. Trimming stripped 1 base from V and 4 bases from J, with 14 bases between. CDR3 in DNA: TGTGCCAGCAGCCAAGCAGCGGGTAGGTCGTATAATTCACCCCTCCACTTT. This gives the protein CASSQAAGRSYNSPLHF.

The CDR3 region is CASSQVRGGTESSTNEKLFF. CDR3 bases: TGTGCCAGCAGCCAAGTAAGAGGTGGTACAGAATCCTCAACTAATGAAAAACTGTTTTTT. The gene calls are TRBV3-1 (or the pseudogene TRBV3-2) and TRBJ1-4; no reliable D call. This CDR3 has 20 amino acids. The V end lost 1 base, the J end lost 0 bases, and 21 bases lay between the germline ends. Germline CDR1 LGHDT, CDR2 YNNKEL (reference sequence).

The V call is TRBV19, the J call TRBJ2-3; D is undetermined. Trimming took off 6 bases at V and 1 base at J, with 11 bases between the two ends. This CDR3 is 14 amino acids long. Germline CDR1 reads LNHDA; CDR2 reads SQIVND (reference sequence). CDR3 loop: CASSASDGTDTQYF. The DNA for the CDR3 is TGTGCCAGTAGCGCCTCCGATGGCACAGATACGCAGTATTTT.

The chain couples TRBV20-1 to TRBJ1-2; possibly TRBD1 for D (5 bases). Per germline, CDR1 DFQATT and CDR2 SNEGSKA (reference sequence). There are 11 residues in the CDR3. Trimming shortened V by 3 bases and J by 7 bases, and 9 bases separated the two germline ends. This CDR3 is CSASGGFGYTF. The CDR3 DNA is TGCAGTGCTAGTGGGGGATTTGGCTACACCTTC.

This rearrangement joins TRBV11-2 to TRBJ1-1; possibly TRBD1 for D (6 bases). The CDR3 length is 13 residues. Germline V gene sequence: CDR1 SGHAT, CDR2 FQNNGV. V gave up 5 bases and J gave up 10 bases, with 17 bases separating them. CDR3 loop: CASSPNEGVVAFF. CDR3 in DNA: TGTGCCAGCAGCCCAAACGAGGGGGTAGTAGCTTTCTTT.

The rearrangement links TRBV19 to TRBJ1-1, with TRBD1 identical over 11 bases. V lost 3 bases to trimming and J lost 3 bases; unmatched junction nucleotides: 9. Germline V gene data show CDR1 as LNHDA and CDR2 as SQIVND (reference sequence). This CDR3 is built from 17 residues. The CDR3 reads CASSMGRTGGAYTEAFF. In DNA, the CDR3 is TGTGCCAGTAGTATGGGTCGGACAGGGGGCGCCTACACTGAAGCTTTCTTT.

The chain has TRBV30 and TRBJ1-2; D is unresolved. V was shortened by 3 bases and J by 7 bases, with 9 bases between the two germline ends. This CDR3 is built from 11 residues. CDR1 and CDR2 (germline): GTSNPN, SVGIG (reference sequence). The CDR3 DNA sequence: TGTGCCTGGAGGGCAGCCCGTGGCTACACCTTC. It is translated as CAWRAARGYTF.

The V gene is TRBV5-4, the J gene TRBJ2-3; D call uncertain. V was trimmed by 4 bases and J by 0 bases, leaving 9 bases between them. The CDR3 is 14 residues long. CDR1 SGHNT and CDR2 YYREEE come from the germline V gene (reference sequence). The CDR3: CASSPELSTDTQYF. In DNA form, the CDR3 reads TGTGCCAGCAGCCCAGAATTGAGCACAGATACGCAGTATTTT.

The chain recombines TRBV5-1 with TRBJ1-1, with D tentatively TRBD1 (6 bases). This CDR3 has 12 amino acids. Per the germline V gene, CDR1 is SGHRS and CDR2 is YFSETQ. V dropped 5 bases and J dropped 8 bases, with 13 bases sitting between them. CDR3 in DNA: TGCGCCAGCAGTTCTCAGGGGCTGGAAGCTTTCTTT. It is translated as CASSSQGLEAFF. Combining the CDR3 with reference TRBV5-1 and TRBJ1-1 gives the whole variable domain KAGVTQTPRYLIKTRGQQVTLSCSPISGHRSVSWYQQTPGQGLQFLFEYFSETQRNKGNFPGRFSGRQFSNSRSEMNVSTLELGDSALYLCASSSQGLEAFFGQGTRLTVV.

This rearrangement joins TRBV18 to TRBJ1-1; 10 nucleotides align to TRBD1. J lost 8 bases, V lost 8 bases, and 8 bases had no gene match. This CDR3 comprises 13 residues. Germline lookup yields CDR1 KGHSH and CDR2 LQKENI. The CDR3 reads CASRGTGAGEAFF. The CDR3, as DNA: TGTGCCAGCCGAGGGACAGGGGCCGGAGAAGCTTTCTTT. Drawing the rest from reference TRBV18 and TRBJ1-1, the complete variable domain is NAGVMQNPRHLVRRRGQEARLRCSPMKGHSHVYWYRQLPEEGLKFMVYLQKENIIDESGMPKERFSAEFPKEGPSILRIQQVVRGDSAAYFCASRGTGAGEAFFGQGTRLTVV.

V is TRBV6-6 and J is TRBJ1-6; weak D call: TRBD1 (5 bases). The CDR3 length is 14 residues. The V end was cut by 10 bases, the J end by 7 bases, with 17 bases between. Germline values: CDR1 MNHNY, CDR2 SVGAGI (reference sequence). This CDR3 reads CAIKKDIPNSPLHF. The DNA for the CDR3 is TGTGCCATCAAGAAGGACATTCCAAATTCACCCCTCCACTTT.